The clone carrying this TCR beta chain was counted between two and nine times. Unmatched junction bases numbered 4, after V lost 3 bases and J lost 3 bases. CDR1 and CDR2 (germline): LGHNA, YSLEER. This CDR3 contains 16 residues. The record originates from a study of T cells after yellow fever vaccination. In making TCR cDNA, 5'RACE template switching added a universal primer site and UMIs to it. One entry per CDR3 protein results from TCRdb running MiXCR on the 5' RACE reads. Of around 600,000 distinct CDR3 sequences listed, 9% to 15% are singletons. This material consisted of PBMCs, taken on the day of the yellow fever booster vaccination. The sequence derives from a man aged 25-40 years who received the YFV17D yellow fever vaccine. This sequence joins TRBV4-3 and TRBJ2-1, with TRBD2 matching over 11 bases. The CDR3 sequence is CASSQGSGRGYNEQFF. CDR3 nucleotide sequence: TGCGCCAGCAGCCAGGGTAGCGGGAGGGGCTACAATGAGCAGTTCTTC.